These T cell receptor beta chains were read from a single sample in a study of blood T cell repertoires in COVID-19. This table comes from immunoSEQ multiplex PCR, and its TCRdb copy is limited to in-frame clones, with some not included. The sample shows around 60,000 clones, roughly four fifths of them seen only once. Specimen: peripheral blood. Receptors were obtained from a man aged 45-65 years with COVID-19, enrolled during active disease. Each CDR3 is given with its conserved first and last residue. Each record gives: V gene, CDR3 length, J gene, D gene, CDR3 protein, CDR3 DNA. A D gene is named only where the DNA matches it firmly.

>TRBV7-2|14|TRBJ2-4|TRBD2
CASSLGTSGRAQYF
TGTGCCAGCAGCTTGGGGACTAGCGGGAGGGCTCAGTACTTC
>TRBV27|15|TRBJ2-5|TRBD1
CASRGQGAGQETQYF
TGTGCCAGCAGGGGACAGGGGGCAGGTCAAGAGACCCAGTACTTC
>TRBV30|16|TRBJ1-6|TRBD1
CAWSLDRGTNNSPLHF
TGTGCCTGGTCCCTTGACAGGGGGACAAATAATTCACCCCTCCACTTT
>TRBV9|19|TRBJ2-1|TRBD2
CASSASTSGLAGDLNEQFF
TGTGCCAGCAGCGCGAGTACTTCCGGACTAGCGGGAGATCTCAATGAGCAGTTCTTC
>TRBV18|14|TRBJ2-5|TRBD2
CASSPGTSRETQYF
TGTGCCAGCTCACCAGGGACTAGCCGTGAGACCCAGTACTTC
>TRBV5-1|15|TRBJ1-4|TRBD1
CASSDQGARGEKLFF
TGCGCCAGCAGCGACCAGGGGGCGCGCGGTGAAAAACTGTTTTTT
>TRBV7-8|14|TRBJ2-7|TRBD2
CASTRTSGPYEQYF
TGTGCCAGCACCCGGACTAGCGGACCCTACGAGCAGTACTTC
>TRBV19|14|TRBJ1-4|NA
CASRQVATNEKLFF
TGTGCCAGCCGACAGGTCGCAACTAATGAAAAACTGTTTTTT
>TRBV30|15|TRBJ1-4|TRBD1
CAWSVRTGVNEKLFF
TGTGCCTGGAGTGTACGGACAGGAGTTAATGAAAAACTGTTTTTT
>TRBV4-1|15|TRBJ2-3|NA
CASSRDRGSTDTQYF
TGCGCCAGCAGCCGCGACAGAGGCAGCACAGATACGCAGTATTTT
>TRBV6-4|13|TRBJ2-3|NA
CASSERATDTQYF
TGTGCCAGCAGTGAGAGGGCCACAGATACGCAGTATTTT